Following are 16 T cell receptor beta chains from one sample sequenced in a study of CD8 T cells in ankylosing spondylitis. Using its own MiXCR run on the 5' RACE reads, TCRdb lists one record per CDR3 protein. The sample lists 240,000 or so distinct CDR3 sequences; around a tenth were seen once. Sequencing was carried out using blood, either unsorted or a sorted T cell fraction (not recorded which). These receptors originate from a male donor with ankylosing spondylitis or in good health (not recorded which).

V and J are TRBV5-1 and TRBJ2-1; tentatively, D is TRBD2 (6 bases). This CDR3 has 14 amino acids. From germline, CDR1 is SGHRS and CDR2 YFSETQ. Trimming cost V 7 bases and J 0 bases, with 11 bases left between them. In DNA form, the CDR3 reads TGCGCCAGCGGAGGAGGGAGCTCCTACAATGAGCAGTTCTTC. Its translation is CASGGGSSYNEQFF.

The gene calls are TRBV7-9 and TRBJ2-5; a possible D gene is TRBD1 (5 bases). This CDR3 has 15 amino acids. Germline values: CDR1 SEHNR, CDR2 FQNEAQ (reference sequence). Trimming shortened V by 3 bases and J by 5 bases, and 16 bases separated the two germline ends. The chain's CDR3 is CASSFKPSGYETQYF. For the CDR3, the DNA is TGTGCCAGCAGCTTTAAGCCCTCAGGGTATGAGACCCAGTACTTC.

This chain links TRBV12-5 with TRBJ1-1; D ambiguous. The CDR3 is made up of 16 amino acids. Trimming shortened V by 3 bases and J by 1 base, and 15 bases separated the two germline ends. From germline, CDR1 is LGHNT and CDR2 FRNRAP. DNA for the CDR3: TGTGCTAGTGGTTTACCCGCGGGTGGAGGGAACACTGAAGCTTTCTTT. Its protein product is CASGLPAGGGNTEAFF.

This clonotype appeared a few times. The gene calls are TRBV5-1 and TRBJ2-6, with D perhaps given as TRBD1 or TRBD2 (6 bases each). CDR1 is SGHRS, CDR2 YFSETQ, per germline. V lost 0 bases and J 0 bases, leaving 7 bases between the germline ends. The CDR3 is 16 amino acids. CDR3 DNA: TGCGCCAGCAGCTTGGCGGGGGCCTCTGGGGCCAACGTCCTGACTTTC. This encodes CASSLAGASGANVLTF.

This clonotype has a count of ten or more. The V gene is TRBV12-3 or TRBV12-4, the J gene TRBJ2-1; 10 nucleotides line up with TRBD2. The V gene end was trimmed by 7 bases and the J gene end by 3 bases; junction bases not matched to a gene: 6. There are 15 residues in the CDR3. In nucleotides, the CDR3 is TGTGCCAGCAAGTCCGGGACTAGCGACTACAATGAGCAGTTCTTC. It translates to CASKSGTSDYNEQFF.

This clonotype was counted ten times or more. The rearrangement joins TRBV20-1 to TRBJ2-3, with TRBD1 matching over 9 bases. Germline lookup yields CDR1 DFQATT and CDR2 SNEGSKA (reference sequence). After removal of 7 bases from V and 2 bases from J, the junction contained 4 bases not matched to a gene. The CDR3 contains 13 residues. CDR3 nucleotide sequence: TGCAGTGTAGGGGACAGGGCCACAGATACGCAGTATTTT. This sequence encodes CSVGDRATDTQYF.

The CDR3, as DNA: TGCAGTGCTAGACTCCAGCCCTCCTACGAGCAGTACTTC. As protein: CSARLQPSYEQYF. This chain connects TRBV20-1 to TRBJ2-7; no definite D call. The CDR3 loop spans 13 amino acids. The ends were cut back, 2 bases at V and 0 bases at J, with 8 bases in the middle. Germline CDR1 and CDR2: DFQATT and SNEGSKA (reference sequence).

The chain is built from TRBV21-1 and TRBJ2-7; the tabulated D call, TRBD1, remains unverified against the DNA. TRBV21-1 is a recognized pseudogene. CDR3 size: 16 residues. DNA of the CDR3: TGTGCCAGCAGCAAAGTAAGGACAGGGGTTTGGTACGAGCAGTACTTC. Protein product: CASSKVRTGVWYEQYF.

V gene TRBV29-1 combines with J gene TRBJ1-1; a possible D gene is TRBD1 (6 bases). Germline lookup yields CDR1 SQVTM and CDR2 ANQGSEA. The CDR3 runs to 14 residues. V lost 4 bases to trimming and J lost 4 bases, with 16 bases between them. The CDR3 sequence: CSVVGSGGATEAFF. The CDR3 DNA reads as TGCAGCGTTGTAGGCTCTGGGGGGGCCACTGAAGCTTTCTTT.

In its sample, this clonotype was seen many times. The V gene is TRBV3-1, the J gene TRBJ2-7, with TRBD2 as a possible D gene (6 bases). V was cut by 4 bases and J by 2 bases, with 12 bases left in between. This CDR3 spans 14 amino acids. Germline V gene sequence: CDR1 LGHDT, CDR2 YNNKEL (reference sequence). In DNA, the CDR3 is TGTGCCAGCAGCCCGGGACTTTTAACCTACGAGCAGTACTTC. Encoded protein: CASSPGLLTYEQYF.

This chain links TRBV5-1 with TRBJ2-7, with D possibly matching TRBD2 (5 bases). Germline values: CDR1 SGHRS, CDR2 YFSETQ. Between the trimmed V and J ends, which lost 0 bases and 0 bases, there was a span of 10 bases. This CDR3 region has 15 residues. The CDR3 protein is CASSLGTSSSYEQYF. The CDR3, as DNA: TGCGCCAGCAGCTTGGGGACTTCCAGCTCCTACGAGCAGTACTTC.

This clonotype has ten or more counts. V usage is TRBV20-1 and J usage is TRBJ1-5; D is ambiguous. Looked up from germline, CDR1 is DFQATT and CDR2 is SNEGSKA (reference sequence). The CDR3 extends over 12 amino acids. V dropped 7 bases and J dropped 4 bases, with 11 bases sitting between them. The CDR3 sequence is CSVGRHNQPQHF. The CDR3 DNA reads as TGCAGTGTAGGAAGGCATAATCAGCCCCAGCATTTT.

Ten or more counts support this clonotype. The genes are TRBV7-2 and TRBJ2-7, with D hard to call. V was trimmed by 8 bases and J by 6 bases, leaving 14 bases between them. Germline V gives CDR1 SGHTA, CDR2 FQGNSA. The CDR3 has 12 residues. The CDR3 sequence: CASGWSGSEQYF. For the CDR3, the DNA is TGTGCCAGCGGGTGGAGTGGATCCGAGCAGTACTTC. The whole variable domain, filled in from reference TRBV7-2 and TRBJ2-7, reads GAGVSQSPSNKVTEKGKDVELRCDPISGHTALYWYRQSLGQGLEFLIYFQGNSAPDKSGLPSDRFSAERTGGSVSTLTIQRTQQEDSAVYLCASGWSGSEQYFGPGTRLTVT.

This clonotype was seen a handful of times. V gene TRBV5-1 combines with J gene TRBJ2-6; unclear D gene. The CDR3 covers 16 residues. V shed 0 bases and J shed 0 bases, with 7 bases lying between them. Germline CDR1 is SGHRS and CDR2 is YFSETQ. Here the CDR3 reads CASSLAGTSGANVLTF. CDR3 DNA: TGCGCCAGCAGCTTGGCCGGTACCTCTGGGGCCAACGTCCTGACTTTC.

This clonotype is large (0.1 to 1%) in the sample. This chain joins TRBV20-1 and TRBJ1-4; no definite D call. The CDR3 is 14 residues long. Germline V gene lookup returns CDR1 DFQATT and CDR2 SNEGSKA (reference sequence). Trimming stripped 1 base from V and 8 bases from J, with 14 bases between. CDR3 DNA: TGCAGTGCTAGAGGAACCCTCGAGTACGAAAAACTGTTTTTT. It translates to CSARGTLEYEKLFF.

The table lists this clonotype with many counts. The chain employs TRBV5-1 and TRBJ2-7; weak D call: TRBD1 (6 bases). V was shortened by 3 bases and J by 4 bases, with 11 bases between the two germline ends. The germline V gene has CDR1 SGHRS and CDR2 YFSETQ. The CDR3 spans 13 residues. The CDR3 loop reads CASSSDSLYEQYF. The CDR3 DNA follows: TGCGCCAGCAGCTCGGACAGTTTATACGAGCAGTACTTC.